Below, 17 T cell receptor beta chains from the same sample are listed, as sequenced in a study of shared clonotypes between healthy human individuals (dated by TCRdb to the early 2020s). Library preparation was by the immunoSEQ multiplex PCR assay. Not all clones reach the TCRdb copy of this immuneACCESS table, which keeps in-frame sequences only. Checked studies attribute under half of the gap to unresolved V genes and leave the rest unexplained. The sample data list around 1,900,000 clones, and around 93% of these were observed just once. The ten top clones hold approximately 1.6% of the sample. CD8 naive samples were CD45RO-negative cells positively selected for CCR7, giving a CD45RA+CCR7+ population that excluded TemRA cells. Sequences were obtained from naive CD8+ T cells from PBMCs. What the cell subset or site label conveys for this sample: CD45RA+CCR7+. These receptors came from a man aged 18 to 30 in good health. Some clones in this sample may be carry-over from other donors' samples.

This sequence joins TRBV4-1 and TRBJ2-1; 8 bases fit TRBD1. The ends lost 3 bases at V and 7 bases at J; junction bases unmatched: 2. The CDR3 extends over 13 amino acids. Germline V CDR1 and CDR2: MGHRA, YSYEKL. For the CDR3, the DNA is TGCGCCAGCAGCCATGGGGACAGGAATGAGCAGTTCTTC. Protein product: CASSHGDRNEQFF.

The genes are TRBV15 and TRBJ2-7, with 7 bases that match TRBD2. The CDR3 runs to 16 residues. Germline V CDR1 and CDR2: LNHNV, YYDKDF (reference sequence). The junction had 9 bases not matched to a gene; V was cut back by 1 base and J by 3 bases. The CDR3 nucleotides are TGTGCCACCAGCAGAGGTGAGAGCGGGATCAGCTACGAGCAGTACTTC. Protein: CATSRGESGISYEQYF.

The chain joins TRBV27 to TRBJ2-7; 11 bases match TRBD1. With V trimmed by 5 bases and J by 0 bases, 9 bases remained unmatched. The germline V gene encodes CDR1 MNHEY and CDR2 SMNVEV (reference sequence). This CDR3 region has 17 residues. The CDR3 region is CASSTGTGGNSSYEQYF. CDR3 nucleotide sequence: TGTGCCAGCAGTACGGGGACAGGGGGAAATAGCTCCTACGAGCAGTACTTC.

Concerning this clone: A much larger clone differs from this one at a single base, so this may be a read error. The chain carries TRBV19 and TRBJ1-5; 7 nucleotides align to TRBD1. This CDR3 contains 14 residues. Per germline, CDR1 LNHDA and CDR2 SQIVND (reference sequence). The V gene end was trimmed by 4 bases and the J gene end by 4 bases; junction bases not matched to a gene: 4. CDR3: CASSNRDRNQPQHF. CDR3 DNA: TGTGCCAGTAGTAACCGGGACAGAAATCAGCCCCAGCATTTT.

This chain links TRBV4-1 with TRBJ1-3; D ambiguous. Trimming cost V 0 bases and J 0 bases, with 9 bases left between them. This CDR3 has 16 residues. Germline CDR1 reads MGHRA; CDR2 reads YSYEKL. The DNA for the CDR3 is TGCGCCAGCAGCCAAGATGAAATTAGCTCTGGAAACACCATATATTTT. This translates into CASSQDEISSGNTIYF.

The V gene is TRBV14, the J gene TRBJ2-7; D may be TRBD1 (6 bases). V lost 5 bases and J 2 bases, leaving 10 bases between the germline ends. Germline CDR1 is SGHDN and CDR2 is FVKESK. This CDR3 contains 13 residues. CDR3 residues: CASSGRTAYEQYF. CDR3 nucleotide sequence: TGTGCCAGCAGCGGACGGACAGCCTACGAGCAGTACTTC. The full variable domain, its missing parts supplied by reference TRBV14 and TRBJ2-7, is EAGVTQFPSHSVIEKGQTVTLRCDPISGHDNLYWYRRVMGKEIKFLLHFVKESKQDESGMPNNRFLAERTGGTYSTLKVQPAELEDSGVYFCASSGRTAYEQYFGPGTRLTVT.

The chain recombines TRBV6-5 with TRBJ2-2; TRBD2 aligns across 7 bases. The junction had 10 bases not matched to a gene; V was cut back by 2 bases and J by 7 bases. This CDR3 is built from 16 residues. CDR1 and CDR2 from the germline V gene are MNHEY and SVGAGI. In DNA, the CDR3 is TGTGCCAGCAGTTACGTTGCTAGCGGCCTCGGCGGGGAGCTGTTTTTT. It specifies CASSYVASGLGGELFF.

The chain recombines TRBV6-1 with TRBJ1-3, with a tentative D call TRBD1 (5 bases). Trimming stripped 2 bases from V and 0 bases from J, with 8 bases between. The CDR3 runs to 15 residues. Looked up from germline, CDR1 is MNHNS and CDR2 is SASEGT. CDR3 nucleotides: TGTGCCAGCAGTGAAAGACAGTCCTCTGGAAACACCATATATTTT. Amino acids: CASSERQSSGNTIYF.

The CDR3 nucleotides are TGTGCCAGCTCACCACCCCCTCCGGGAGACCCCTACGAGCAGTACTTC. It yields the protein CASSPPPPGDPYEQYF. The V gene is TRBV18, the J gene TRBJ2-7; perhaps TRBD2 as D (6 bases). CDR3 length equals 16 residues. V lost 0 bases to trimming and J lost 2 bases, with 14 bases between them. From germline, CDR1 is KGHSH and CDR2 LQKENI.

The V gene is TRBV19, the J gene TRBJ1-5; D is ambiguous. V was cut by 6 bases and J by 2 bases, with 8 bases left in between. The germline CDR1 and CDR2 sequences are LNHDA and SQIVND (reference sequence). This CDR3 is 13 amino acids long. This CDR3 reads CASRPLGNQPQHF. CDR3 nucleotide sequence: TGTGCCAGTAGGCCCCTGGGCAATCAGCCCCAGCATTTT.

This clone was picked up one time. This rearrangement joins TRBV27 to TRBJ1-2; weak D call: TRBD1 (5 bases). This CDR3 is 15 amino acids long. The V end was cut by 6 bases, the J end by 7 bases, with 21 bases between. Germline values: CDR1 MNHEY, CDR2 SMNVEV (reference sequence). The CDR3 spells CASRTLNGPGSGYTF. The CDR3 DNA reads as TGTGCCAGCAGGACTTTGAATGGGCCAGGGTCTGGCTACACCTTC.

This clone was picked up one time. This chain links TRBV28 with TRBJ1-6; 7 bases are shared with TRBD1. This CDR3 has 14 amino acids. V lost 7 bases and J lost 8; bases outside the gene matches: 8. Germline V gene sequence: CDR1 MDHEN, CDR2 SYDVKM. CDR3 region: CASTLTGYDSPLHF. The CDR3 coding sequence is TGTGCCAGCACCTTGACAGGGTATGATTCACCCCTCCACTTT.

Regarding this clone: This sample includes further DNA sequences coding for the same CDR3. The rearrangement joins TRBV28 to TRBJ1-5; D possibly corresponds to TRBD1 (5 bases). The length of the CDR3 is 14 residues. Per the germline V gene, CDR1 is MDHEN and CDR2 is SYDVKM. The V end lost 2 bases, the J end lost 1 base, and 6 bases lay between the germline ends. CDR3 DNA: TGTGCCAGCAGTTTACGACAGAGCAATCAGCCCCAGCATTTT. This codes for CASSLRQSNQPQHF.

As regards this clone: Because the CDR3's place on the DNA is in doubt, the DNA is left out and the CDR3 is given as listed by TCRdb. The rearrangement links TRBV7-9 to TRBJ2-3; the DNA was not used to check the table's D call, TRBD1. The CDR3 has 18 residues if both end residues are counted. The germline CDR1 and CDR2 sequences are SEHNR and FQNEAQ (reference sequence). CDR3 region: CASSLTFGTGKSTDTQYF.

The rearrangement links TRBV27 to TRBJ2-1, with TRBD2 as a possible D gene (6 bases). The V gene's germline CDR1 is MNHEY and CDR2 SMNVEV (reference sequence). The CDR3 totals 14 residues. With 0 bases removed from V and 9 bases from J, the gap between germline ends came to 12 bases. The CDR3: CASSLSHGSGEQFF. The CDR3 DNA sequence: TGTGCCAGCAGTTTATCACACGGGAGCGGTGAGCAGTTCTTC.

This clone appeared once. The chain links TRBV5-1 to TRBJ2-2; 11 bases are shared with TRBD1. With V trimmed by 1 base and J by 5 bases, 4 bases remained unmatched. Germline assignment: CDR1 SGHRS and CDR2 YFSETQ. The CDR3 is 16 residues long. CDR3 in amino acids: CASSLLGQGATGELFF. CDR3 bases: TGCGCCAGCAGCTTGCTTGGACAGGGGGCGACCGGGGAGCTGTTTTTT.

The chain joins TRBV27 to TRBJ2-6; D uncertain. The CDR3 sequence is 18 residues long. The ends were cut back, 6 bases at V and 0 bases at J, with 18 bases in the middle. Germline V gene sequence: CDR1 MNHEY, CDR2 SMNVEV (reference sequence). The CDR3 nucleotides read TGTGCCAGCAGATTTAATGTCGGGCCCCGCTCTGGGGCCAACGTCCTGACTTTC. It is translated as CASRFNVGPRSGANVLTF.